The 9 T cell receptor beta chains below come from one sample, sequenced in a study of breast tumors, draining lymph nodes, adjacent tissues. TCRdb processed the multiplex PCR reads anew with MiXCR; each CDR3 protein has one entry. The sample yields 20,000 to 25,000 distinct CDR3 sequences, roughly 21% seen once. Sequencing was done on a sample of breast tumor tissue. The receptor set was obtained from a female donor with breast cancer. Some clones in this sample may be carry-over from other donors' samples.

The rearrangement links TRBV18 to TRBJ1-4; D not certain. V was clipped by 0 bases and J by 4 bases, with 6 bases between them. CDR1 and CDR2 (germline): KGHSH, LQKENI. This CDR3 has 14 residues. The DNA for the CDR3 is TGTGCCAGCTCACCACCCGGTAATAATGAAAAACTGTTTTTT. Its translation is CASSPPGNNEKLFF.

This clonotype was recorded a few times. A read error may account for a junction end that differs from germline. The chain combines TRBV28 with TRBJ1-4, with a possible D match to TRBD1 (6 bases). Germline CDR1 MDHEN, CDR2 SYDVKM. The CDR3 is made up of 16 amino acids. The CDR3 sequence: CASSFPGAGEEEKLVF. CDR3 nucleotide sequence: TGTGCCAGCAGTTTTCCGGGGGCAGGGGAAGAAGAAAAACTGGTTTTT.

This clonotype was seen ten or more times. The chain recombines TRBV5-5 with TRBJ2-1; possibly TRBD2 for D (6 bases). CDR3 size: 13 residues. Trimming removed 0 bases at V and 6 bases at J, with 7 bases between. The germline V gene encodes CDR1 SGHKS and CDR2 YYEKEE (reference sequence). The CDR3 DNA is TGTGCCAGCAGCTTGGTGGGGGGCAATGAGCAGTTCTTC. It codes for CASSLVGGNEQFF.

This clonotype appeared many times. This chain uses TRBV7-8 with TRBJ2-7; 8 nucleotides align to TRBD2. The CDR3 covers 12 residues. CDR1 is SGHVS, CDR2 FQNEAQ, per germline. V was pared by 8 bases and J by 6 bases, with 6 bases of the junction left unmatched. CDR3 amino acids: CASSRGGFEQYF. CDR3 in DNA: TGTGCCAGCTCCCGCGGGGGGTTCGAGCAGTACTTC.

This clonotype was seen at least ten times. The chain couples TRBV18 to TRBJ1-5, with D possibly matching TRBD1 (6 bases). Germline V lookup: CDR1 KGHSH, CDR2 LQKENI. This CDR3 has 15 amino acids. V lost 1 base and J 5 bases, leaving 12 bases between the germline ends. CDR3 sequence (DNA): TGTGCCAGCTCACCACGGCAGGGGCGGGATCAGCCCCAGCATTTT. It is translated as CASSPRQGRDQPQHF. Supplemented by reference TRBV18 and TRBJ1-5, the full variable domain reads NAGVMQNPRHLVRRRGQEARLRCSPMKGHSHVYWYRQLPEEGLKFMVYLQKENIIDESGMPKERFSAEFPKEGPSILRIQQVVRGDSAAYFCASSPRQGRDQPQHFGDGTRLSIL.

Remarks on this clonotype: This may come from a read error, since a much larger clone is one base off. The J gene is TRBJ2-5, the V gene TRBV3-1, with TRBD2 as a possible D gene (5 bases). This CDR3 is 12 amino acids long. Germline assignment: CDR1 LGHDT and CDR2 YNNKEL (reference sequence). CDR3 coding DNA: TGTGCCATCAGCAAACTAGAACAGACCCAGTACTTC. Amino acids: CAISKLEQTQYF.

This clonotype was counted ten times or more. The chain carries TRBV27 and TRBJ2-1; TRBD2 agrees at 11 bases. After removal of 7 bases from V and 5 bases from J, the junction contained 7 bases not matched to a gene. CDR3 length: 15 residues. From germline, CDR1 is MNHEY and CDR2 SMNVEV (reference sequence). CDR3 sequence: CASTLGTSGHNEQFF. The CDR3 DNA reads TGTGCCAGCACTCTAGGGACTAGCGGTCACAATGAGCAGTTCTTC.

Of note for this clonotype: A much larger clone differs from this one at a single base, so this may be a read error. The chain uses TRBV5-1 and TRBJ2-3; perhaps TRBD2 as D (6 bases). This CDR3 has 12 residues. The germline V and J ends were trimmed by 1 base and 14 bases, with 14 bases remaining between them. The V gene's germline CDR1 is SGHRS and CDR2 YFSETQ. CDR3 residues: CASSLTSLVWYF. The DNA for the CDR3 is TGCGCCAGCAGCTTGACTAGCCTGGTGTGGTATTTT.

There are many counts of this clonotype. CDR3: CASSYSLSGTGDTGELFF. Here the CDR3 DNA reads TGTGCCAGCAGTTATTCCCTATCCGGGACAGGGGACACCGGGGAGCTGTTTTTT. The chain combines TRBV6-5 with TRBJ2-2, with 10 bases aligning to TRBD1. Trimming took 3 bases from V and 3 from J; bases not matched to a gene: 10. The V gene's germline CDR1 is MNHEY and CDR2 SVGAGI. The CDR3 runs 18 residues.